This T cell receptor (beta chain) originates from a study of blood T cell repertoires in COVID-19. Germline assignment: CDR1 SNHLY and CDR2 FYNNEI. Trimming removed 8 bases at V and 7 bases at J, with 11 bases between. This CDR3 contains 11 residues. Method: immunoSEQ multiplex PCR; TCRdb's copy keeps in-frame clones and lacks some. In the table there are approximately 150,000 clones, over 70% of which are singletons. This sequence joins TRBV2 and TRBJ1-1; perhaps TRBD1 as D (5 bases). This clonotype originated in an older man who had been exposed to COVID-19. The sequenced material came from PBMCs or T cells enriched from blood (not recorded which). The CDR3 spells CASGGVNEAFF. The CDR3 DNA reads as TGTGCCAGCGGGGGGGTTAATGAAGCTTTCTTT.